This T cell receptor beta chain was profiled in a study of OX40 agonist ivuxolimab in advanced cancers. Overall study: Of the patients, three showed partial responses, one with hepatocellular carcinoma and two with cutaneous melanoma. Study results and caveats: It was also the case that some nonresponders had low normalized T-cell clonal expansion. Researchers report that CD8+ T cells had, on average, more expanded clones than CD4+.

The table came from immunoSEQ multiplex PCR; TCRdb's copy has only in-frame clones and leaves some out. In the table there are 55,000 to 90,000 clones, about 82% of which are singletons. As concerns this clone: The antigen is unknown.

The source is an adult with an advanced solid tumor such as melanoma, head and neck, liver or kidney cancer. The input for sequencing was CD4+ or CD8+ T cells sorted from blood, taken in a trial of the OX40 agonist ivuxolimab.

The DNA for the CDR3 is TGTGCCAGCAGCTTAGCAACAGGGAAGGCAGGATATTATGGCTACACCTTC. Protein: CASSLATGKAGYYGYTF. The chain employs TRBV7-6 and TRBJ1-2; TRBD1 might be the D (6 bases). Per germline, CDR1 SGHVS and CDR2 FNYEAQ. The CDR3 is 17 residues long. The V gene lost 0 bases and the J gene lost 5 bases, with 19 bases spanning the gap.